These T cell receptor beta chains were read from a single sample in a study of CD8 T cells in Susac syndrome. TCRdb redid the calling of the immunoSEQ multiplex PCR reads with MiXCR, one entry per CDR3 protein. The top ten hold about 0.12% of the sample, which has around 220,000 distinct CDR3 sequences, approximately 90% seen once. The sequenced sample was CD8+ T cells from PBMCs. These receptors originate from a human donor with multiple sclerosis. CDR3s include the opening cysteine and the closing phenylalanine or tryptophan. A D gene is named only where the DNA matches it firmly. Size is omitted from some rows. Given values are once, few, many or a class for expanded clones.

cdr3_aa cdr3_nt v_call d_call clone_size j_call
CASSTIQGGGEQFF TGTGCCAGCAGTACGATTCAAGGGGGGGGTGAGCAGTTCTTC TRBV12-3/TRBV12-4 . . TRBJ2-1
CASSATSGGLNEQFF TGTGCCAGCAGCGCGACTAGCGGGGGGCTCAATGAGCAGTTCTTC TRBV7-9 TRBD2 . TRBJ2-1
CASSSVGEQFF TGTGCCAGCAGTTCGGTCGGCGAGCAGTTCTTC TRBV12-3/TRBV12-4 . . TRBJ2-1
CAWSVAPEQFF TGTGCCTGGAGTGTAGCGCCGGAGCAGTTCTTC TRBV30 . once TRBJ2-1
CASSERMDYLETQYF TGTGCCAGCAGTGAACGGATGGATTATTTGGAGACCCAGTACTTC TRBV2 . . TRBJ2-5
CASSTRDQLNTEAFF TGTGCCAGCAGCACCAGGGATCAGCTGAACACTGAAGCTTTCTTT TRBV7-9 . . TRBJ1-1
CATSTGVGYEQYF TGTGCCACCAGCACAGGGGTTGGCTACGAGCAGTACTTC TRBV24-1 TRBD1 . TRBJ2-7
CASVDRPGTEAFF TGTGCCAGCGTGGACAGGCCGGGCACTGAAGCTTTCTTT TRBV2 TRBD1 once TRBJ1-1
CASSHPNSAGELFF TGTGCCAGTAGTCACCCAAATTCGGCCGGGGAGCTGTTTTTT TRBV19 . . TRBJ2-2
CASSMERGDQSYNEQFF TGTGCCAGTAGTATGGAGCGGGGGGACCAGTCCTACAATGAGCAGTTCTTC TRBV19 TRBD2 . TRBJ2-1
CASSHPVSAGAETQYF TGTGCCAGCAGCCACCCGGTCTCAGCAGGGGCGGAGACCCAGTACTTC TRBV11-2 . . TRBJ2-5
CASSPPPQGSYEQYF TGTGCCAGCTCACCACCCCCGCAGGGCTCCTACGAGCAGTACTTC TRBV18 . . TRBJ2-7
CASSQRLAGGDTQYF TGTGCCAGCAGCCAACGACTAGCGGGGGGAGATACGCAGTATTTT TRBV4-2 TRBD2 . TRBJ2-3
CASSSINGQETQYF TGTGCCAGCAGCTCAATAAACGGCCAAGAGACCCAGTACTTC TRBV5-6 . once TRBJ2-5
CSARDEGQGGETQYF TGCAGTGCTAGAGATGAGGGGCAGGGTGGAGAGACCCAGTACTTC TRBV20-1 . . TRBJ2-5